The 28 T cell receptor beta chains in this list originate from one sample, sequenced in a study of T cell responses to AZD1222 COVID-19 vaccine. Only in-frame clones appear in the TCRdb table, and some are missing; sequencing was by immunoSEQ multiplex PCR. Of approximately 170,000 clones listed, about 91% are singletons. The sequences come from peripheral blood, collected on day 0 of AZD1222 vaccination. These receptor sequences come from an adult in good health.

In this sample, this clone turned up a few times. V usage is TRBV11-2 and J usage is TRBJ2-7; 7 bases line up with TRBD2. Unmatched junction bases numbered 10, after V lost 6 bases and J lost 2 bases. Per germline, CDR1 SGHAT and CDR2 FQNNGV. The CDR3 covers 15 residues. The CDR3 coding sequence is TGTGCCAGCAGAAAACAGACGGCGGGAGCCTACGAGCAGTACTTC. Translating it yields CASRKQTAGAYEQYF.

CDR3 amino acids: CASSSRTSGRDEQYF. CDR3 bases: TGTGCCAGCAGCTCGCGGACTAGCGGGAGAGACGAGCAGTACTTC. This sequence joins TRBV7-2 and TRBJ2-7, with 13 bases fitting TRBD2. This CDR3 spans 15 amino acids. The V gene end was trimmed by 4 bases and the J gene end by 5 bases; junction bases not matched to a gene: 5. Germline V CDR1 and CDR2: SGHTA, FQGNSA.

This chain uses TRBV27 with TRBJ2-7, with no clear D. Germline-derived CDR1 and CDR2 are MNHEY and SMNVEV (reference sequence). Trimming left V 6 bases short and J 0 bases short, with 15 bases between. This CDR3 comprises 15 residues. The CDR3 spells CASRLQAFGSYEQYF. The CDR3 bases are TGTGCCAGCAGACTCCAAGCGTTCGGCTCCTACGAGCAGTACTTC.

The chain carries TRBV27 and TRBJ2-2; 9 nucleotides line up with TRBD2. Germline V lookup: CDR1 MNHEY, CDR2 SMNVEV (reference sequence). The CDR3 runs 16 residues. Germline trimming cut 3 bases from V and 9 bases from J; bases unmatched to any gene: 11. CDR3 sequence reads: CASSFKRGRERRELFF. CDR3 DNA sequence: TGTGCCAGCAGTTTCAAGCGCGGGAGGGAACGAAGGGAGCTGTTTTTT.

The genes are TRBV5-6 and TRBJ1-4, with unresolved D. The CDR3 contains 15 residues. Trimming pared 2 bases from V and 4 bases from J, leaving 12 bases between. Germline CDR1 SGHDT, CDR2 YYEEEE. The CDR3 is CASSFRSTSNEKLFF. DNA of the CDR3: TGTGCCAGCAGCTTTCGTTCAACAAGTAATGAAAAACTGTTTTTT. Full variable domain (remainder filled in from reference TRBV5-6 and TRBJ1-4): DAGVTQSPTHLIKTRGQQVTLRCSPKSGHDTVSWYQQALGQGPQFIFQYYEEEERQRGNFPDRFSGHQFPNYSSELNVNALLLGDSALYLCASSFRSTSNEKLFFGSGTQLSVL.

The CDR3 DNA reads TGTGCCAGTAGTATAGCAGGGACAGGGTCCTATGGCTACACCTTC. Protein: CASSIAGTGSYGYTF. The chain combines TRBV19 with TRBJ1-2; 9 bases map to TRBD1. The germline V gene has CDR1 LNHDA and CDR2 SQIVND (reference sequence). V lost 1 base, J lost 4 bases, and 4 bases stayed unmatched. The CDR3 has 15 residues.

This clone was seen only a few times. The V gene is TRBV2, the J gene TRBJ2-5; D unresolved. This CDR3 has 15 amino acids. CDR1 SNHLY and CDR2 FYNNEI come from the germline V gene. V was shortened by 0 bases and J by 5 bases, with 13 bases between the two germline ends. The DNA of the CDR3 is TGTGCCAGCAGTGAAGCGCTATGGCTACGGGAGACCCAGTACTTC. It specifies CASSEALWLRETQYF.

CDR3: CASSLDLAGVWETGELFF. The CDR3 DNA follows: TGTGCCAGCAGCTTGGACCTAGCGGGAGTGTGGGAGACCGGGGAGCTGTTTTTT. The chain couples TRBV5-8 to TRBJ2-2; 10 positions agree with TRBD2. The junction had 10 bases not matched to a gene; V was cut back by 0 bases and J by 5 bases. The CDR3 consists of 18 residues. Germline-derived CDR1 and CDR2 are SGHTS and YDEGEE.

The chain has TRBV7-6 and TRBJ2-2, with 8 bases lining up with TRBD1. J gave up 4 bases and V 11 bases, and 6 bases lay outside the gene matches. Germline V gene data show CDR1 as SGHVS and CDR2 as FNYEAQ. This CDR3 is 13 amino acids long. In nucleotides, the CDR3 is TGTGCCGGAGACAGGGGAGGCACCGGGGAGCTGTTTTTT. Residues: CAGDRGGTGELFF.

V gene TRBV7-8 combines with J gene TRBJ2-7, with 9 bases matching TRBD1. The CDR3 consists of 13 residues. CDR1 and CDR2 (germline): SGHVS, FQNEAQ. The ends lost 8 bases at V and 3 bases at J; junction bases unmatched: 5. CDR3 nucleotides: TGTGCCAGCCGAACAGGGGGCGGCTACGAGCAGTACTTC. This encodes CASRTGGGYEQYF.

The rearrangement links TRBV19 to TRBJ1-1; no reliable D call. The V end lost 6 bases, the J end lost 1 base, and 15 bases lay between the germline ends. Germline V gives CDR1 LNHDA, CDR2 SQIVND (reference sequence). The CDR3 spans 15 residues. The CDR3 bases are TGTGCCAGTAGGCCCCTCCTAAACACGAACACTGAAGCTTTCTTT. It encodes CASRPLLNTNTEAFF.

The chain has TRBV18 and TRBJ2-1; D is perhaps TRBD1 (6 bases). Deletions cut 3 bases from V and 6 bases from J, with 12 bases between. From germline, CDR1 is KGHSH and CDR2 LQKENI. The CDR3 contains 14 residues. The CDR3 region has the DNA TGTGCCAGCTCACCTACAGGGTTTTCCAATGAGCAGTTCTTC. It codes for CASSPTGFSNEQFF.

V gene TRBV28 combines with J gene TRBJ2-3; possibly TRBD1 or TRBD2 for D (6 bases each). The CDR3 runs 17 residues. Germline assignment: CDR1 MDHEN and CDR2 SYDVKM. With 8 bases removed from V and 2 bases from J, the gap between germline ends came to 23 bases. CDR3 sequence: CASLEGGLALSTDTQYF. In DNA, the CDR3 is TGTGCCAGCCTAGAAGGGGGTCTAGCGCTTTCCACAGATACGCAGTATTTT.

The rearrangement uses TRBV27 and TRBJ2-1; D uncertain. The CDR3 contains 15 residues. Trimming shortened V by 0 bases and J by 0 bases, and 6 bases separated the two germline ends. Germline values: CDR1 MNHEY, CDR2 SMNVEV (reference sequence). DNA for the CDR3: TGTGCCAGCAGTTTATCCCCTAGCTCCTACAATGAGCAGTTCTTC. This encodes CASSLSPSSYNEQFF.

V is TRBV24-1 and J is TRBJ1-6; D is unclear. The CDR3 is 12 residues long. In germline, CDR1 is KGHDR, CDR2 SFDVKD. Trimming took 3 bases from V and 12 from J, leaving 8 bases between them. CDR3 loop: CATSDGGKPLHF. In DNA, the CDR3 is TGTGCCACCAGTGATGGAGGGAAACCCCTCCACTTT.

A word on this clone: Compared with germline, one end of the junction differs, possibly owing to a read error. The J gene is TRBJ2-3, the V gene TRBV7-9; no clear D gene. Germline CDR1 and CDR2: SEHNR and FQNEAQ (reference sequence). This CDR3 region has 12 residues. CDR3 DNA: TGTGCCAGCAGCCCAGTCGGGCTCTCCCCAAATTTT. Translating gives CASSPVGLSPNF.

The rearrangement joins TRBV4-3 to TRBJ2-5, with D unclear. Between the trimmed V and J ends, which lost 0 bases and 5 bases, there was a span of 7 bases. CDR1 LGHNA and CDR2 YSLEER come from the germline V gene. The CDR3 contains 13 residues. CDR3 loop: CASSQDRKETQYF. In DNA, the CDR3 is TGCGCCAGCAGCCAAGATAGGAAGGAGACCCAGTACTTC.

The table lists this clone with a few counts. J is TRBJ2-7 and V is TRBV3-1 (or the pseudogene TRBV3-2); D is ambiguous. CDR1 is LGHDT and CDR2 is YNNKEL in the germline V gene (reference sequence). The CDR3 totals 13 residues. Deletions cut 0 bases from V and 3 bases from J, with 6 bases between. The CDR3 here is CASSQDPHYEQYF. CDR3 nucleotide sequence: TGTGCCAGCAGCCAAGACCCCCACTACGAGCAGTACTTC.

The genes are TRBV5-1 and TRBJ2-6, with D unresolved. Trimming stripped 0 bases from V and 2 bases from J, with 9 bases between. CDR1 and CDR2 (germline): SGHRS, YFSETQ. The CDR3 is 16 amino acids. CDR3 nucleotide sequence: TGCGCCAGCAGCTTGGAACTCCTGACTGGGGCCAACGTCCTGACTTTC. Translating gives CASSLELLTGANVLTF.

The CDR3 nucleotides are TGTGCCAGCAGCGGACAGGGGGCTGGGGAGACCCAGTACTTC. It is translated as CASSGQGAGETQYF. The chain is built from TRBV11-3 and TRBJ2-5, with 11 positions matching TRBD1. With V trimmed by 5 bases and J by 5 bases, 4 bases remained unmatched. The CDR3 totals 14 residues. The germline V gene encodes CDR1 SGHNT and CDR2 YENEEA.

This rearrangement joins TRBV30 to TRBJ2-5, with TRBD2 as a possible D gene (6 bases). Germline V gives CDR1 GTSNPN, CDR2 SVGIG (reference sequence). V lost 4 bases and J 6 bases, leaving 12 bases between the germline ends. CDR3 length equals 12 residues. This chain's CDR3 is CAWKRGGKTQYF. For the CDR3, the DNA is TGTGCCTGGAAGAGGGGCGGGAAGACCCAGTACTTC.

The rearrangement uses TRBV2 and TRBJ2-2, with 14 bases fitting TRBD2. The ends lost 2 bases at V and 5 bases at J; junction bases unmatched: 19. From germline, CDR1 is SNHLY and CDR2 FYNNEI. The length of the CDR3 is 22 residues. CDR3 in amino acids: CASSELRPGLAGVLGGTGELFF. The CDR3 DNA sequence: TGTGCCAGCAGTGAATTGAGACCGGGACTAGCGGGAGTTCTTGGAGGGACCGGGGAGCTGTTTTTT.

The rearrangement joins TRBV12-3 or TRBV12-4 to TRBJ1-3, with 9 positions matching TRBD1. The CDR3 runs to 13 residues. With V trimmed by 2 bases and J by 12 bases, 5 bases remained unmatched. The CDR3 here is CASSLRDRVGIYF. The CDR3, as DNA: TGTGCCAGCAGTTTACGGGACAGGGTAGGCATATATTTT.

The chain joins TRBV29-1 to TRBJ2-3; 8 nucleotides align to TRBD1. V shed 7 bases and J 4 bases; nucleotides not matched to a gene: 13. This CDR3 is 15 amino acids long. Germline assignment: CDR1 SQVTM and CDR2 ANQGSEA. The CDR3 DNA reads TGCAGCGGGGGGGCAGGGGGCGTGGGGGCAGATACGCAGTATTTT. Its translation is CSGGAGGVGADTQYF.

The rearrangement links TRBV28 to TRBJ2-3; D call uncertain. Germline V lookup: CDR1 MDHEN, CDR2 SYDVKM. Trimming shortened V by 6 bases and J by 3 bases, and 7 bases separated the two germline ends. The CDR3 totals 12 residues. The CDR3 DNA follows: TGTGCCAGCAGCCCTTCAACAGATACGCAGTATTTT. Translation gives CASSPSTDTQYF.

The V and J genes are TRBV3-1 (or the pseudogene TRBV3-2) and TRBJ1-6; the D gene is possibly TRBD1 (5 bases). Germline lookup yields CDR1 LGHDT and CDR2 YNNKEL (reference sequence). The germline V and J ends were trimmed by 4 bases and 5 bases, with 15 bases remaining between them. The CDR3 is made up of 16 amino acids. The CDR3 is CASSPRGGLNNSPLHF. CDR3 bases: TGTGCCAGCAGCCCCCGTGGGGGGTTAAATAATTCACCCCTCCACTTT.

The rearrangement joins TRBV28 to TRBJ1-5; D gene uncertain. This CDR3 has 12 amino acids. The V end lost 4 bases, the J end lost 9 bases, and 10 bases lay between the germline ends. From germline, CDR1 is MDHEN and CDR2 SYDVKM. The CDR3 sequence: CASSSLKRPQHF. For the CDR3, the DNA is TGTGCCAGCAGTTCCCTAAAGAGGCCCCAGCATTTT.

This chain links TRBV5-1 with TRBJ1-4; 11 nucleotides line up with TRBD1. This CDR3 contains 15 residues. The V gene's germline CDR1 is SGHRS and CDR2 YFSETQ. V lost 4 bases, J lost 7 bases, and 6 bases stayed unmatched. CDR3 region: CASSGDGQGAEKLFF. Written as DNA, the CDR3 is TGCGCCAGCAGCGGAGACGGACAGGGGGCTGAAAAACTGTTTTTT.